Listed here are 31 T cell receptor beta chains from one sample, sequenced in a study of T cells in Graves' hyperthyroidism and ophthalmopathy. TCR beta CDR3 regions were amplified from RNA transcripts. In the first-round RT-PCR of the TCR CDR3, the HTBI primer set was used. TCRdb redid the calling of the multiplex PCR reads with MiXCR, one entry per CDR3 protein. The table has fewer than 600,000 distinct CDR3 sequences, around 15% seen once; the top ten hold more than 11%. The specimen sequenced was blood. All receptors derive from a woman aged 40 to 50 with Graves' hyperthyroidism.

At least ten counts were recorded for this clonotype. The V call is TRBV24-1, the J call TRBJ2-7; 7 positions agree with TRBD1. Germline V gives CDR1 KGHDR, CDR2 SFDVKD. Trimming at V came to 7 bases and at J to 6 bases, leaving 20 bases not matched to a gene. The CDR3 length is 17 residues. The CDR3 sequence: CATSPLGLGQRPSEQYF. In DNA form, the CDR3 reads TGTGCCACCAGCCCGCTAGGCCTGGGACAGAGGCCGAGCGAGCAGTACTTC.

The chain uses TRBV24-1 and TRBJ1-5, with D uncertain. The V gene lost 5 bases and the J gene lost 1 base, with 8 bases spanning the gap. Germline lookup yields CDR1 KGHDR and CDR2 SFDVKD. This CDR3 comprises 14 residues. CDR3 loop: CATSGRVSNQPQHF. The CDR3 DNA is TGTGCCACCAGTGGACGGGTGAGCAATCAGCCCCAGCATTTT.

There are many counts of this clonotype. The chain joins TRBV15 to TRBJ1-2; D gene uncertain. Germline assignment: CDR1 LNHNV and CDR2 YYDKDF (reference sequence). The CDR3 has 13 residues. Trimming left V 1 base short and J 2 bases short, with 5 bases between. In DNA, the CDR3 is TGTGCCACCAGCAGAGGGGGAAACTATGGCTACACCTTC. It specifies CATSRGGNYGYTF.

This clonotype appeared many times. The rearrangement joins TRBV5-1 to TRBJ2-5; a weak D match, TRBD2 (6 bases). There are 15 residues in the CDR3. CDR1 SGHRS and CDR2 YFSETQ come from the germline V gene. The ends were cut back, 0 bases at V and 4 bases at J, with 13 bases in the middle. Here the CDR3 DNA reads TGCGCCAGCAGCTTGGCCGCGGGAACCCGAGAGACCCAGTACTTC. Translated: CASSLAAGTRETQYF. Variable domain in full (rest from reference TRBV5-1 and TRBJ2-5): KAGVTQTPRYLIKTRGQQVTLSCSPISGHRSVSWYQQTPGQGLQFLFEYFSETQRNKGNFPGRFSGRQFSNSRSEMNVSTLELGDSALYLCASSLAAGTRETQYFGPGTRLLVL.

This clonotype was observed many times. This chain connects TRBV28 to TRBJ2-7; 7 nucleotides line up with TRBD1. The CDR3 has 13 amino acids. J lost 3 bases, V lost 5 bases, and 4 bases had no gene match. Germline CDR1 reads MDHEN; CDR2 reads SYDVKM. CDR3 nucleotide sequence: TGTGCCAGCAGTCCGACAGGGAACTACGAGCAGTACTTC. Translation gives CASSPTGNYEQYF.

This clonotype was seen a handful of times. This rearrangement joins TRBV7-2 to TRBJ2-3; 8 bases line up with TRBD2. This CDR3 has 15 amino acids. Germline V CDR1 and CDR2: SGHTA, FQGNSA. The junction had 7 bases not matched to a gene; V was cut back by 1 base and J by 7 bases. The CDR3 coding sequence is TGTGCCAGCAGCTTAGACGGGGGGGGGGCTAATACGCAGTATTTT. Encoded protein: CASSLDGGGANTQYF.

Worth noting for this clonotype: A single base separates this from a much larger clone, so it may be a read error. The CDR3 does not end in the conserved phenylalanine or tryptophan, so this is likely a read error. In DNA, the CDR3 is TGTGCCAGCAGCCAACTCGACACAGATACGCAGTATTCT. Its translation: CASSQLDTDTQYS. The chain employs TRBV28 and TRBJ2-3; D not resolved. The germline V gene has CDR1 MDHEN and CDR2 SYDVKM. Trimming stripped 6 bases from V and 2 bases from J, with 9 bases between. CDR3 length: 13 amino acids.

This clonotype was found many times. The genes are TRBV6-1 and TRBJ2-7; D gene ambiguous. CDR3 length equals 14 residues. V was cut by 2 bases and J by 1 base, with 9 bases left in between. Per germline, CDR1 MNHNS and CDR2 SASEGT. The CDR3, as DNA: TGTGCCAGCAGTGAACTGGCACTTTCCTACGAGCAGTACTTC. As protein: CASSELALSYEQYF.

To note about this clonotype: A much more abundant neighbour one base away suggests this may be a read error. The gene calls are TRBV2 and TRBJ2-5; no reliable D call. Germline CDR1 is SNHLY and CDR2 is FYNNEI. Trimming stripped 4 bases from V and 1 base from J, with 7 bases between. The CDR3 consists of 13 residues. The CDR3 here is CASSGWSQETQYF. The CDR3 bases are TGTGCCAGCAGTGGGTGGAGCCAAGAGACCCAGTACTTC.

This clonotype was counted at least ten times. The gene calls are TRBV2 and TRBJ1-5; D is ambiguous. With 1 base removed from V and 0 bases from J, the gap between germline ends came to 4 bases. The CDR3 has 14 amino acids. Per the germline V gene, CDR1 is SNHLY and CDR2 is FYNNEI. The CDR3 nucleotides are TGTGCCAGCAGTGAAGGCGTTAGCAATCAGCCCCAGCATTTT. Translating it yields CASSEGVSNQPQHF.

With regard to this clonotype: It may be a read error: a sequence one base away is much more abundant. The chain is built from TRBV28 and TRBJ2-1; the D call may be TRBD1 or TRBD2 (5 bases each). Germline CDR1 is MDHEN and CDR2 is SYDVKM. The CDR3 covers 15 residues. In nucleotides, the CDR3 is TGTGCCAGCAGTTTGCAGGGAATGTTCGGGAATGAGCGGTTCTTC. Its protein product is CASSLQGMFGNERFF.

This clonotype showed up just a few times. The rearrangement joins TRBV7-9 to TRBJ2-1, with D maybe TRBD1 (6 bases). The CDR3 runs to 18 residues. Germline V lookup: CDR1 SEHNR, CDR2 FQNEAQ (reference sequence). Trimming removed 4 bases at V and 4 bases at J, with 23 bases between. The DNA of the CDR3 is TGTGCCAGCAGCTCATTTATCTCCCGGGACACATCGTACAATGAGCAGTTCTTC. It yields the protein CASSSFISRDTSYNEQFF.

This sequence joins TRBV29-1 and TRBJ2-3; possibly TRBD2 for D (6 bases). This CDR3 has 13 residues. From germline, CDR1 is SQVTM and CDR2 ANQGSEA. Deletions cut 2 bases from V and 0 bases from J, with 6 bases between. The CDR3: CSVERGSTDTQYF. The CDR3 DNA follows: TGCAGCGTTGAACGGGGGAGCACAGATACGCAGTATTTT.

This clonotype was found a few times. A much larger clone is a single base away; this may be a read error. The V and J genes are TRBV10-3 and TRBJ1-5, with D maybe TRBD1 (6 bases). The germline CDR1 and CDR2 sequences are ENHRY and SYGVKD. CDR3 length: 14 amino acids. Trimming removed 8 bases from V and 4 bases from J, with 15 bases in between. The CDR3 spells CAIGVSDRNQPQHF. CDR3 coding DNA: TGTGCCATCGGTGTTTCTGACAGGAATCAGCCCCAGCATTTT.

This clonotype was observed a handful of times. The rearrangement joins TRBV6-5 to TRBJ2-7, with D hard to call. CDR1 is MNHEY, CDR2 SVGAGI, per germline. The CDR3 spans 16 residues. Between the trimmed V and J ends, which lost 0 bases and 0 bases, there was a span of 12 bases. The CDR3 here is CASSYSKGGTSYEQYF. The CDR3 DNA reads as TGTGCCAGCAGTTACTCGAAGGGCGGTACCTCCTACGAGCAGTACTTC.

This clonotype was recorded many times. J is TRBJ2-7 and V is TRBV29-1, with 8 nucleotides matching TRBD2. After removal of 5 bases from V and 3 bases from J, the junction contained 6 bases not matched to a gene. Germline V gene data show CDR1 as SQVTM and CDR2 as ANQGSEA. The CDR3 sequence is 13 residues long. CDR3 bases: TGCAGCGTTACGTCCGGGACTAGCTACGAGCAGTACTTC. This codes for CSVTSGTSYEQYF.

At least ten counts were recorded for this clonotype. This rearrangement joins TRBV28 to TRBJ2-1; D remains unclear. V lost 5 bases and J lost 9, with 17 bases in between. Germline V CDR1 and CDR2: MDHEN, SYDVKM. This CDR3 comprises 14 residues. The CDR3 region is CASSPSDPWGEQFF. The CDR3 bases are TGTGCCAGCAGTCCATCCGACCCGTGGGGTGAGCAGTTCTTC.

This clonotype was seen a handful of times. This chain links TRBV6-1 with TRBJ2-2; 10 positions match TRBD1. With 6 bases clipped from V and 5 bases from J, the junction kept 9 bases outside the gene matches. Germline CDR1 is MNHNS and CDR2 is SASEGT. The CDR3 has 16 residues. The CDR3 protein is CASSAWGTGATGELFF. The CDR3 nucleotides are TGTGCCAGCAGCGCTTGGGGGACAGGGGCGACCGGGGAGCTGTTTTTT.

This clonotype was observed a handful of times. In DNA, the CDR3 is TGCGCCAGCAGCCCGACAGAGTTGGCGATCGCGGGGAATAATTCACCCCTCCACTTT. Translated: CASSPTELAIAGNNSPLHF. This chain connects TRBV5-1 to TRBJ1-6; the D gene is possibly TRBD1 (5 bases). The V gene's germline CDR1 is SGHRS and CDR2 YFSETQ. V dropped 4 bases and J dropped 5 bases, with 25 bases sitting between them. The CDR3 contains 19 residues.

The chain has TRBV6-1 and TRBJ2-3; 9 nucleotides align to TRBD2. This CDR3 region has 13 residues. Germline-derived CDR1 and CDR2 are MNHNS and SASEGT. V was clipped by 3 bases and J by 9 bases; unmatched bases: 4. CDR3 sequence: CASSESGRLTQYF. In DNA, the CDR3 is TGTGCCAGCAGTGAGAGCGGGAGGCTAACGCAGTATTTT.

This clonotype was seen repeatedly, ten times or more. The CDR3 sequence is CASSPVGVQETQYF. CDR3 in DNA: TGTGCCAGCAGTCCCGTGGGTGTACAAGAGACCCAGTACTTC. V gene TRBV27 combines with J gene TRBJ2-5; no definite D call. CDR1 is MNHEY and CDR2 is SMNVEV in the germline V gene (reference sequence). The V and J ends lost 5 bases and 2 bases respectively, with 12 bases between them. The CDR3 contains 14 residues.

This chain connects TRBV6-6 to TRBJ2-1, with D possibly matching TRBD2 (5 bases). There are 15 residues in the CDR3. Germline V gene sequence: CDR1 MNHNY, CDR2 SVGAGI (reference sequence). Trimming stripped 0 bases from V and 5 bases from J, with 11 bases between. CDR3 in amino acids: CASSYSGSAHNEQFF. CDR3 bases: TGTGCCAGCAGTTACTCAGGTAGCGCTCACAATGAGCAGTTCTTC.

This clonotype was recorded at least ten times. The rearrangement uses TRBV2 and TRBJ2-1; 13 bases fit TRBD2. The CDR3 totals 18 residues. V shed 7 bases and J 6 bases; nucleotides not matched to a gene: 15. Germline V CDR1 and CDR2: SNHLY, FYNNEI. CDR3 DNA sequence: TGTGCCAGCATGCCGACGAAACTTACTAGCGGGAGGGTCAATGAGCAGTTCTTC. It yields the protein CASMPTKLTSGRVNEQFF.

This clonotype occurred many times. The chain links TRBV12-3 or TRBV12-4 to TRBJ2-5; 7 positions agree with TRBD2. V lost 3 bases to trimming and J lost 5 bases; unmatched junction nucleotides: 3. The CDR3 loop spans 13 amino acids. The CDR3 loop reads CASSFVGGETQYF. The DNA of the CDR3 is TGTGCCAGCAGTTTTGTGGGAGGGGAGACCCAGTACTTC.

This clonotype showed up many times. The CDR3 sequence is CASSPPMGSETEAFF. CDR3 sequence (DNA): TGTGCCAGCTCACCACCGATGGGGTCGGAGACTGAAGCTTTCTTT. V and J are TRBV18 and TRBJ1-1; no clear D gene. V was pared by 0 bases and J by 5 bases, with 13 bases between. The germline gives CDR1 KGHSH, CDR2 LQKENI. The CDR3 loop spans 15 amino acids.

Many counts were recorded for this clonotype. The chain is built from TRBV30 and TRBJ2-2; D is perhaps TRBD2 (5 bases). Germline values: CDR1 GTSNPN, CDR2 SVGIG (reference sequence). The CDR3 runs 13 residues. Deletions cut 1 base from V and 4 bases from J, with 7 bases between. The CDR3 region is CAWSAAGTGELFF. CDR3 nucleotide sequence: TGTGCCTGGAGTGCGGCGGGCACCGGGGAGCTGTTTTTT.

This clonotype came up a few times. The CDR3, as DNA: TGCGCCAGCAGTGAGTCGATAATTGGTGAGCAGTTCTTC. This codes for CASSESIIGEQFF. The chain recombines TRBV10-1 with TRBJ2-1; D not certain. The V gene lost 0 bases and the J gene lost 9 bases, with 9 bases spanning the gap. This CDR3 is 13 amino acids long. The germline gives CDR1 WNHNN, CDR2 SYGVQD (reference sequence).

The CDR3: CATSDTTGTTLTEQYF. CDR3 DNA: TGTGCCACCAGTGACACTACCGGGACCACACTTACCGAGCAGTACTTC. The V call is TRBV24-1, the J call TRBJ2-7; D tentatively fits TRBD1 or TRBD2 (5 bases each). CDR1 and CDR2 (germline): KGHDR, SFDVKD. V was cut by 4 bases and J by 6 bases, with 21 bases left in between. The CDR3 sequence is 16 residues long.

The chain links TRBV6-1 to TRBJ1-4; tentatively, D is TRBD1 (5 bases). With 5 bases removed from V and 3 bases from J, the gap between germline ends came to 13 bases. Looked up from germline, CDR1 is MNHNS and CDR2 is SASEGT. The CDR3 extends over 15 amino acids. The CDR3 bases are TGTGCCAGCAGTTTCGACGGGGCTCCTAATGAAAAACTGTTTTTT. It yields the protein CASSFDGAPNEKLFF.

The chain recombines TRBV14 with TRBJ2-5, with 9 bases matching TRBD1. CDR1 SGHDN and CDR2 FVKESK come from the germline V gene. The junction had 10 bases not matched to a gene; V was cut back by 2 bases and J by 6 bases. This CDR3 spans 16 amino acids. In DNA form, the CDR3 reads TGTGCCAGCAGCCAAACCGGGACAGGGTTTTTTCAGACCCAGTACTTC. Amino acids: CASSQTGTGFFQTQYF.

Ten or more counts support this clonotype. V usage is TRBV28 and J usage is TRBJ2-3; D not resolved. V shed 3 bases and J shed 2 bases, with 9 bases lying between them. There are 14 residues in the CDR3. Germline CDR1 reads MDHEN; CDR2 reads SYDVKM. The CDR3 protein is CASSFGRYTDTQYF. CDR3 bases: TGTGCCAGCAGTTTTGGGCGGTACACAGATACGCAGTATTTT.